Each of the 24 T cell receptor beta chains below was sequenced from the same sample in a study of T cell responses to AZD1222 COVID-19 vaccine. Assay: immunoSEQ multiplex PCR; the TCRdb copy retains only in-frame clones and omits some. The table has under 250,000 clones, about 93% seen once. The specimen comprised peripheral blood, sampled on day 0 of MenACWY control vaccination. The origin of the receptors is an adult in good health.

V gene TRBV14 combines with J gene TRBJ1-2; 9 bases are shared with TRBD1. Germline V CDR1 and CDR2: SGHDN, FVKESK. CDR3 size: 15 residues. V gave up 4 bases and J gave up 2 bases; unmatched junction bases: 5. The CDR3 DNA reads TGTGCCAGCAGCCCGGGACAGGGACGCAACTATGGCTACACCTTC. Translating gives CASSPGQGRNYGYTF.

The CDR3 DNA is TGTGCCAGCAGCTTAGTTGGTCCGACACTGCGGGGTCAGGCCTACGAGCAGTACTTC. Encoded protein: CASSLVGPTLRGQAYEQYF. This sequence joins TRBV7-2 and TRBJ2-7; D is possibly TRBD2 (6 bases). The V end was cut by 1 base, the J end by 2 bases, with 24 bases between. Germline CDR1 reads SGHTA; CDR2 reads FQGNSA. The CDR3 runs to 19 residues.

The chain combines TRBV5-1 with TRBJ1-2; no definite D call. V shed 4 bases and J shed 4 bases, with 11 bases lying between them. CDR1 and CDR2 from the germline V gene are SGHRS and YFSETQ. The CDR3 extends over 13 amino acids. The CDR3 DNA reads TGCGCCAGCAGCGCGGACGGCACCTATGGCTACACCTTC. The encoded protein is CASSADGTYGYTF.

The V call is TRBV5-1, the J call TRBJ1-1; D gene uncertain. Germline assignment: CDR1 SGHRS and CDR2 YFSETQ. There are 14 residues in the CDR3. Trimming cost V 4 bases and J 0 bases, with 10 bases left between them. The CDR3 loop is CASSTEILNTEAFF. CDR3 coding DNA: TGCGCCAGCAGCACGGAAATACTGAACACTGAAGCTTTCTTT.

Here the CDR3 reads CASQVGSGSSYEQYF. The CDR3 region has the DNA TGTGCCAGTCAGGTCGGGTCAGGGAGCTCCTACGAGCAGTACTTC. This chain uses TRBV19 with TRBJ2-7, with D perhaps given as TRBD1 or TRBD2 (5 bases each). The V gene's germline CDR1 is LNHDA and CDR2 SQIVND (reference sequence). Trimming stripped 8 bases from V and 0 bases from J, with 17 bases between. This CDR3 has 15 residues.

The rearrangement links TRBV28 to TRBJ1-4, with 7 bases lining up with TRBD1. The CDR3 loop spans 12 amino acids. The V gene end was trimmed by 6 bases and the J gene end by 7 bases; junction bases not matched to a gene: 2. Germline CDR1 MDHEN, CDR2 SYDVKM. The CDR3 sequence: CASRTGSEKLFF. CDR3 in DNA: TGTGCCAGCAGGACAGGGAGTGAAAAACTGTTTTTT.

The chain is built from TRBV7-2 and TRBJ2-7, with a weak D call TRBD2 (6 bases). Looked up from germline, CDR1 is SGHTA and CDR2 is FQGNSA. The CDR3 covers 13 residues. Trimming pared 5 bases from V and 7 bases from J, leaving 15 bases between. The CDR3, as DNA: TGTGCCAGCAGCGGGTGGACGGGGGAGGAGCAGTACTTC. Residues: CASSGWTGEEQYF. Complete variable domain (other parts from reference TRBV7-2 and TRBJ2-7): GAGVSQSPSNKVTEKGKDVELRCDPISGHTALYWYRQSLGQGLEFLIYFQGNSAPDKSGLPSDRFSAERTGGSVSTLTIQRTQQEDSAVYLCASSGWTGEEQYFGPGTRLTVT.

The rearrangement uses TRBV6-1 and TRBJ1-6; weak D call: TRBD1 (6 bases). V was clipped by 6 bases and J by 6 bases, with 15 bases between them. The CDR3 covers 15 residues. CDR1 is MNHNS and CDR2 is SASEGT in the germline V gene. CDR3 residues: CASSNRQAGNSPLHF. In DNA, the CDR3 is TGTGCCAGCAGCAATAGACAGGCGGGTAATTCACCCCTCCACTTT.

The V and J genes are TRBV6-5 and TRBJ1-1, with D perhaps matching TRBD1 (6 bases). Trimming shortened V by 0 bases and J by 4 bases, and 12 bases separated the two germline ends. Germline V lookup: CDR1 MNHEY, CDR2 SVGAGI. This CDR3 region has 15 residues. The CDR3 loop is CASSYSMQGTTEAFF. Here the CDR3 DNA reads TGTGCCAGCAGTTACTCAATGCAGGGGACCACTGAAGCTTTCTTT.

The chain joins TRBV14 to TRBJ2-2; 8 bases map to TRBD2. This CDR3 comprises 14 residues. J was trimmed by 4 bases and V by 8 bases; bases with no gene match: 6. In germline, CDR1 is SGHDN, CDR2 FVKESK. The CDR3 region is CASAALAGTGELFF. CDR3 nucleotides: TGTGCCAGCGCGGCGCTAGCGGGCACCGGGGAGCTGTTTTTT. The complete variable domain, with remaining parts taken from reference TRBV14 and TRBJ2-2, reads EAGVTQFPSHSVIEKGQTVTLRCDPISGHDNLYWYRRVMGKEIKFLLHFVKESKQDESGMPNNRFLAERTGGTYSTLKVQPAELEDSGVYFCASAALAGTGELFFGEGSRLTVL.

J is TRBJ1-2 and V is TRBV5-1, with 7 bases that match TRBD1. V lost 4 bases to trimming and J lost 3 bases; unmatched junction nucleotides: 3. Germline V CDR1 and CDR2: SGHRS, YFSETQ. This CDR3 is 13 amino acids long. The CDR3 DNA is TGCGCCAGCAGCCTCCAGGGGGACTATGGCTACACCTTC. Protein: CASSLQGDYGYTF. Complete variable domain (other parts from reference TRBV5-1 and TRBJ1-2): KAGVTQTPRYLIKTRGQQVTLSCSPISGHRSVSWYQQTPGQGLQFLFEYFSETQRNKGNFPGRFSGRQFSNSRSEMNVSTLELGDSALYLCASSLQGDYGYTFGSGTRLTVV.

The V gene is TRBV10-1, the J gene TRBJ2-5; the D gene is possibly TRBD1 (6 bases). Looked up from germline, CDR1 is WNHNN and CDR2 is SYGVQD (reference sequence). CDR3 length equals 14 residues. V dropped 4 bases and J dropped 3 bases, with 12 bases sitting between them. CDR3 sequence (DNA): TGCGCCAGCAGTGTTGGGACACGAAAAGAGACCCAGTACTTC. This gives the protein CASSVGTRKETQYF.

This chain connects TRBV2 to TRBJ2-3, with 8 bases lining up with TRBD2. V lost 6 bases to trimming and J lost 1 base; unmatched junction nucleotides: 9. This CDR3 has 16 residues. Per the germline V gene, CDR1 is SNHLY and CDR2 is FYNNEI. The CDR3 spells CASSSSTSARTDTQYF. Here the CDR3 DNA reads TGTGCCAGCAGCTCCTCGACTAGCGCCCGCACAGATACGCAGTATTTT.

CDR3 DNA sequence: TGCGCCAGCAGCCAAGATGTTTCGCAGGGGAGCACCTATGGCTACACCTTC. This encodes CASSQDVSQGSTYGYTF. This chain links TRBV4-3 with TRBJ1-2, with D perhaps matching TRBD1 (6 bases). CDR1 LGHNA and CDR2 YSLEER come from the germline V gene. Trimming stripped 0 bases from V and 4 bases from J, with 18 bases between. The CDR3 loop spans 17 amino acids.

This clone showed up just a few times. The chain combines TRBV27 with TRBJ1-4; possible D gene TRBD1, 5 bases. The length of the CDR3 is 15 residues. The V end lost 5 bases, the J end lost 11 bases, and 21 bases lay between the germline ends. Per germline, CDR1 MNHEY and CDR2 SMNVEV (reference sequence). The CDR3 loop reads CASSPQGTLDGKLFF. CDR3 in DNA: TGTGCCAGCAGTCCCCAAGGGACCCTAGATGGGAAACTGTTTTTT.

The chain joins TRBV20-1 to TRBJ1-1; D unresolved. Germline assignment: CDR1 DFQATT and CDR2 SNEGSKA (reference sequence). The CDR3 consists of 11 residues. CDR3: CSRLSGTEAFF. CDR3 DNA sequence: TGCAGCAGACTATCCGGGACTGAAGCTTTCTTT.

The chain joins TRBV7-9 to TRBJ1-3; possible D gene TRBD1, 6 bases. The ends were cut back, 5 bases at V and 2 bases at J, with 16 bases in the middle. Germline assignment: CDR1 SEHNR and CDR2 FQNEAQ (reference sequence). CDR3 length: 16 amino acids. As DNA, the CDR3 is TGTGCCAGCAGCCCGAGGGGGGGATTACCTGGAAACACCATATATTTT. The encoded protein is CASSPRGGLPGNTIYF. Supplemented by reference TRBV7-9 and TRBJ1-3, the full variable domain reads DTGVSQNPRHKITKRGQNVTFRCDPISEHNRLYWYRQTLGQGPEFLTYFQNEAQLEKSRLLSDRFSAERPKGSFSTLEIQRTEQGDSAMYLCASSPRGGLPGNTIYFGEGSWLTVV.

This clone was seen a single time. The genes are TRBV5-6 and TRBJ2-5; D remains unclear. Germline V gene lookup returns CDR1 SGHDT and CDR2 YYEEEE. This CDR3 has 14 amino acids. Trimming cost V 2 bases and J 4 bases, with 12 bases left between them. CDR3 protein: CASSFYNLGETQYF. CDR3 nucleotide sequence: TGTGCCAGCAGCTTTTACAACCTCGGAGAGACCCAGTACTTC.

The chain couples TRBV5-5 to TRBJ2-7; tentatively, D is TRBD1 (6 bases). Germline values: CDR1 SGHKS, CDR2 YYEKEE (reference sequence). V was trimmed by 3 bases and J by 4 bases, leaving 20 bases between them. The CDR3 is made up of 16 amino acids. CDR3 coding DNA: TGTGCCAGCAGCTCGAGAACAGGGCTGAAGAATTACGAGCAGTACTTC. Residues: CASSSRTGLKNYEQYF.

CDR3 residues: CASSPQDANYGYTF. The CDR3 DNA follows: TGCGCCAGCAGCCCCCAGGACGCTAACTATGGCTACACCTTC. The chain carries TRBV5-1 and TRBJ1-2; D is unresolved. There are 14 residues in the CDR3. V was clipped by 4 bases and J by 0 bases, with 10 bases between them. Germline lookup yields CDR1 SGHRS and CDR2 YFSETQ.

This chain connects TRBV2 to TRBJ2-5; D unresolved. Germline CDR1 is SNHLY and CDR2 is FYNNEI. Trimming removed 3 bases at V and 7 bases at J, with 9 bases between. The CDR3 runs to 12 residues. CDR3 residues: CASSDPPGTQYF. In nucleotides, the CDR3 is TGTGCCAGCAGTGATCCTCCTGGGACCCAGTACTTC. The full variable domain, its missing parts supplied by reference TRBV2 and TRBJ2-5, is EPEVTQTPSHQVTQMGQEVILRCVPISNHLYFYWYRQILGQKVEFLVSFYNNEISEKSEIFDDQFSVERPDGSNFTLKIRSTKLEDSAMYFCASSDPPGTQYFGPGTRLLVL.

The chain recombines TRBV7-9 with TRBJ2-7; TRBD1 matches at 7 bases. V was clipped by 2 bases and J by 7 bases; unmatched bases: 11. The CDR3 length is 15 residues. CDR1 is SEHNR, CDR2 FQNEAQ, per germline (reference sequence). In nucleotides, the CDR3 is TGTGCCAGCAGCTTATACGACAGGGCGGACGAAGAGCAGTACTTC. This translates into CASSLYDRADEEQYF.

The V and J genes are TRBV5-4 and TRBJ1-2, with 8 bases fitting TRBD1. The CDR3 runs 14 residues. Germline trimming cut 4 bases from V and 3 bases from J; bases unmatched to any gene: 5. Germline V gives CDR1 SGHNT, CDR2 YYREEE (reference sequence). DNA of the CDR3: TGTGCCAGCAGCCGTGGACAGGGAGACTATGGCTACACCTTC. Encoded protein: CASSRGQGDYGYTF.

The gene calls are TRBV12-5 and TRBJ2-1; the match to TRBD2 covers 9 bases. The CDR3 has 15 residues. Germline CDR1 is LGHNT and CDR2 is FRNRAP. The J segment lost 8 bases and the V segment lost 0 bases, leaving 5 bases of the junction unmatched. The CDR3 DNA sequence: TGTGCTAGTGGTTTGGTACTAGCGGGCCCAGATGAGCAGTTCTTC. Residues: CASGLVLAGPDEQFF.